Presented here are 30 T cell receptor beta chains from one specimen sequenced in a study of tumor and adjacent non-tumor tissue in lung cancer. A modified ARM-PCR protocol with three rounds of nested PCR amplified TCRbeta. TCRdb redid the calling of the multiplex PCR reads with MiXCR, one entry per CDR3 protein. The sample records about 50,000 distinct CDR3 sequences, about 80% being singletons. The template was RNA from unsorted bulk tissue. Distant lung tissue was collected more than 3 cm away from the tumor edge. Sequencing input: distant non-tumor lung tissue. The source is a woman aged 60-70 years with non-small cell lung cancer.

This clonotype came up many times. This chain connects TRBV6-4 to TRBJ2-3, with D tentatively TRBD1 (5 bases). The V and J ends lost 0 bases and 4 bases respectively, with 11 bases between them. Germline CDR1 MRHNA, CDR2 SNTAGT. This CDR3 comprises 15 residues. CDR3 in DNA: TGTGCCAGCAGTGACTCGGTTTCAGGGCCAGATACGCAGTATTTT. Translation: CASSDSVSGPDTQYF.

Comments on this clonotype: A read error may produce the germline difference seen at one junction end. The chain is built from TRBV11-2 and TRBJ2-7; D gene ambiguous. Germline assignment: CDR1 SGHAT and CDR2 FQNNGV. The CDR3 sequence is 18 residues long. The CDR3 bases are TGTGCTAGCAGCTCGGCCGAGGCAGTGTATCAGGTCTCCTACGAGCAGTACTTC. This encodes CASSSAEAVYQVSYEQYF. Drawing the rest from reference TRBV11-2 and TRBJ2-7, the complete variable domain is EAGVAQSPRYKIIEKRQSVAFWCNPISGHATLYWYQQILGQGPKLLIQFQNNGVVDDSQLPKDRFSAERLKGVDSTLKIQPAKLEDSAVYLCASSSAEAVYQVSYEQYFGPGTRLTVT.

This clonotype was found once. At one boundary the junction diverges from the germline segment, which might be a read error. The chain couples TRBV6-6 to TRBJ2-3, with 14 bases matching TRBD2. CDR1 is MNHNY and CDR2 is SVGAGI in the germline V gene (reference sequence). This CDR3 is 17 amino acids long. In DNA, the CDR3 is TGTGCCATCGCCACCAGACTAGCGGGAGGGTTGGCAGATACGCAATATTTT. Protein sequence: CAIATRLAGGLADTQYF.

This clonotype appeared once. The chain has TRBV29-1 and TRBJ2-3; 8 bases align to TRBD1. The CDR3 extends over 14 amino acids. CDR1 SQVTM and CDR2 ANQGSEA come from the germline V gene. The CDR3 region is CSPRDRNAQSAQYF. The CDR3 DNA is TGCAGTCCCCGGGACAGGAATGCACAGAGTGCGCAGTATTTT.

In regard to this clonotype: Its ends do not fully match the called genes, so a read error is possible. This CDR3 is CASSLKFRPAASGGNQPLHF. The CDR3, as DNA: TGTGCCAGCAGCTTGAAATTTAGGCCCGCGGCGTCTGGCGGCAATCAGCCCCTGCATTTT. V usage is TRBV5-5 and J usage is TRBJ1-5; D is ambiguous. The length of the CDR3 is 20 residues. Germline V gene lookup returns CDR1 SGHKS and CDR2 YYEKEE (reference sequence).

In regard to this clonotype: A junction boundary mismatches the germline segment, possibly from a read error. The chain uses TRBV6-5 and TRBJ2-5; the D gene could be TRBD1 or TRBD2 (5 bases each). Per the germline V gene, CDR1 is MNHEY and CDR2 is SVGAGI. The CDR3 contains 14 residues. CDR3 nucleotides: TGTACCAGTAGTGTCCAGGGAGAGGAAGAGACCCAGTACTTC. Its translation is CTSSVQGEEETQYF.

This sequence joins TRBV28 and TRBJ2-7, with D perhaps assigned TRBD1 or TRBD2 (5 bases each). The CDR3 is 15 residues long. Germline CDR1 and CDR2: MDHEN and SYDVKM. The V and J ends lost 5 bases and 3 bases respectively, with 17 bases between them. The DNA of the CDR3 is TGTGCCAGCAGTCGACTCGGACGGGGCAACTACGAGCAGTACTTC. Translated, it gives CASSRLGRGNYEQYF.

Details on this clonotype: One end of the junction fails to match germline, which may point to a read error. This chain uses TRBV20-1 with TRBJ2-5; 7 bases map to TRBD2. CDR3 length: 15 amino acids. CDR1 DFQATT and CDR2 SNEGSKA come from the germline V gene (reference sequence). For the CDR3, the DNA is TGCAGTGCTCCCTGGACTAGGCTGGTCTTTGAGACCCACTACTTC. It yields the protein CSAPWTRLVFETHYF.

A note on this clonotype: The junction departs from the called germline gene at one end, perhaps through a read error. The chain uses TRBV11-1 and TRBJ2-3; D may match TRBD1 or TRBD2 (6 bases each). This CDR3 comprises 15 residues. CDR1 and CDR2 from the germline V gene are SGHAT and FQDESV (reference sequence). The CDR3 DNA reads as TGTGGCACCGGGGGCCAGTTCTCTAGCACAGATATGCAGTATTTT. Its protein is CGTGGQFSSTDMQYF.

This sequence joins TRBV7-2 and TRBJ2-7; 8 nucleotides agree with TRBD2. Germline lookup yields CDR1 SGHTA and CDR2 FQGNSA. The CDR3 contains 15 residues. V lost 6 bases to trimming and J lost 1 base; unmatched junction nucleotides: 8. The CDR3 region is CASRSELAESYEQYF. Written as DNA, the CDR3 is TGTGCCAGCAGGTCGGAACTAGCGGAGTCCTACGAGCAGTACTTC.

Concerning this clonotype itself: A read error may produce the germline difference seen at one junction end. The CDR3 bases are TGCGCCAGCAGCCGGCGAAAGGGGGAGAATTCACCCTTCCACTTT. This sequence encodes CASSRRKGENSPFHF. The chain combines TRBV4-3 with TRBJ1-6, with D possibly matching TRBD1 (6 bases). Germline values: CDR1 LGHNA, CDR2 YSLEER. The CDR3 loop spans 15 amino acids.

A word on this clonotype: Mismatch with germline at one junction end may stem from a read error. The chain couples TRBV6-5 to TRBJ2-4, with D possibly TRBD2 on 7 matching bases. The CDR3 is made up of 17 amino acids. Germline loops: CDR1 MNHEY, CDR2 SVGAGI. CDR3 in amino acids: CASRRSKGGGAKNIQYF. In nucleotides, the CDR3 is TGTGCCAGCAGACGATCGAAAGGGGGAGGGGCCAAAAACATCCAGTACTTC.

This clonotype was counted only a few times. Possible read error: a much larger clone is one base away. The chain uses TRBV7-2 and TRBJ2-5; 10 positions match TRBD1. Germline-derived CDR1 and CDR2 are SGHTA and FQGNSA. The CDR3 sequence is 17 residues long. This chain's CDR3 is CDSSLGWPGQGQETQYF. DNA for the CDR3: TGTGACAGCAGCTTAGGATGGCCGGGACAGGGGCAAGAGACCCAGTACTTC.

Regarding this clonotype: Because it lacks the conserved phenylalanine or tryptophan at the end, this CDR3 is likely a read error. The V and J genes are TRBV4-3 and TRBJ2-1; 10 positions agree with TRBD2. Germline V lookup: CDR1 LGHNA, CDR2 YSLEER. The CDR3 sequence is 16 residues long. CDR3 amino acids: CASSQRTGLAGDEQFY. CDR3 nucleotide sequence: TGCGCCAGTAGCCAAAGAACGGGTCTAGCGGGGGATGAGCAGTTCTAC.

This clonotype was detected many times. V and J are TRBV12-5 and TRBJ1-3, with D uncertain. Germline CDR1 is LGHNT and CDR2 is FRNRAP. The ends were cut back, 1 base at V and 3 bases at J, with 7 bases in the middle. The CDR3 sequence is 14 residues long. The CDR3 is CASGLGVSGNTIYF. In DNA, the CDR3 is TGTGCTAGTGGTTTGGGCGTCAGTGGAAACACCATATATTTT.

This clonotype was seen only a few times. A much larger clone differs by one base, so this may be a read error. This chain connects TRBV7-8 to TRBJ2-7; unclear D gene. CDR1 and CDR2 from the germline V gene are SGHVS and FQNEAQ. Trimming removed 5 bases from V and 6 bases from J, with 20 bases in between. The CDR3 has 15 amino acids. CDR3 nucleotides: TGTGCCAGCAGCATAAGTGGTATATGGAGTCGCGAGCAGTACTTC. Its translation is CASSISGIWSREQYF. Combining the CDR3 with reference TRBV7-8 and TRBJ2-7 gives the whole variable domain GAGVSQSPRYKVAKRGQDVALRCDPISGHVSLFWYQQALGQGPEFLTYFQNEAQLDKSGLPSDRFFAERPEGSVSTLKIQRTQQEDSAVYLCASSISGIWSREQYFGPGTRLTVT.

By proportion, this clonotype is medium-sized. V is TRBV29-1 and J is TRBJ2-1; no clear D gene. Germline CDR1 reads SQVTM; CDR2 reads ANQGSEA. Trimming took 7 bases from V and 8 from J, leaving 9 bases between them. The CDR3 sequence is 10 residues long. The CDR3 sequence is CSARIDEQFF. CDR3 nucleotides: TGCAGCGCCAGAATTGATGAGCAGTTCTTC.

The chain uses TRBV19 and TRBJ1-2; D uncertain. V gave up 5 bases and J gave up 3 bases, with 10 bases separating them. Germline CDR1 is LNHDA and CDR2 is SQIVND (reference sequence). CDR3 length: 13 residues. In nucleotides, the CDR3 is TGTGCCAGTAGTGTGGACGGAGACTATGGCTACACCTTC. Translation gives CASSVDGDYGYTF.

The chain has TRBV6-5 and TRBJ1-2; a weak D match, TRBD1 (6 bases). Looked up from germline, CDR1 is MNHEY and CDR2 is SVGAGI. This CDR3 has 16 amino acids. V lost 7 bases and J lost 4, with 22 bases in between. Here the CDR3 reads CASIPRPTGASYGYTF. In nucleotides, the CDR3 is TGTGCCAGCATCCCGCGACCGACAGGAGCTAGCTATGGCTACACCTTC.

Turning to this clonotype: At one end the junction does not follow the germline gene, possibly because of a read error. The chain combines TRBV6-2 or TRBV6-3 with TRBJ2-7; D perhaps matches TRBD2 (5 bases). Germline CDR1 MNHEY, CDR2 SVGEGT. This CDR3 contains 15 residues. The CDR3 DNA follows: TGTGTCAGCTCTCCTTCGGGTAAGGAGTGGAGGGAGCAGTACTTC. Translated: CVSSPSGKEWREQYF.

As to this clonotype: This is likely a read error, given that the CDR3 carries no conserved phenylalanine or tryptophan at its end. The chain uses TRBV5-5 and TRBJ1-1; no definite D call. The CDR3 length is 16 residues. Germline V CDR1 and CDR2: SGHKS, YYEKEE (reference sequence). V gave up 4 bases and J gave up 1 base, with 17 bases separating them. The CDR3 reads CASSVGQSRSNTEAFS. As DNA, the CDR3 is TGTGCCAGCAGCGTGGGCCAATCACGATCGAACACTGAAGCTTTCTCT.

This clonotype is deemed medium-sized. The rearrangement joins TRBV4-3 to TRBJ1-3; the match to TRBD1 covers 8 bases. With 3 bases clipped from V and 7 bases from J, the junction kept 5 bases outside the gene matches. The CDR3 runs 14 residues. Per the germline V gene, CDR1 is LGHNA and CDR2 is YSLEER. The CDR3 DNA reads TGCGCCAGCAGCCACGTGGGACAGGACAACACCATATATTTT. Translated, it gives CASSHVGQDNTIYF.

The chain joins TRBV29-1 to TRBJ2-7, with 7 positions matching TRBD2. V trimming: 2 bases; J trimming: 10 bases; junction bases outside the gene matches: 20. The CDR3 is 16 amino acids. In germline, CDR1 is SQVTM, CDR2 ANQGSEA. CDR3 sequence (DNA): TGCAGCGTTGAATTCGCCAGCGGGATGTCTACTGCTGAACAGTACTTC. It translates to CSVEFASGMSTAEQYF.

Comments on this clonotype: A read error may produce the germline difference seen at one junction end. In nucleotides, the CDR3 is TGCGCCAGGAGCCAAGCATGGGGTTCCGGAGACACCATATATTTT. It specifies CARSQAWGSGDTIYF. The chain recombines TRBV4-3 with TRBJ1-3; D uncertain. The CDR3 runs 15 residues. CDR1 is LGHNA, CDR2 YSLEER, per germline.

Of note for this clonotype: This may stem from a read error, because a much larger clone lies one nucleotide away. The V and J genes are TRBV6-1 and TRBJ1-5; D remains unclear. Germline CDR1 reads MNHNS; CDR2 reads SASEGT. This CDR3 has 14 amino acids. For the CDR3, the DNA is TGTGCCAGCAGTGAAGACGGACGCAATCAGCTCCAGCATTTT. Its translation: CASSEDGRNQLQHF.

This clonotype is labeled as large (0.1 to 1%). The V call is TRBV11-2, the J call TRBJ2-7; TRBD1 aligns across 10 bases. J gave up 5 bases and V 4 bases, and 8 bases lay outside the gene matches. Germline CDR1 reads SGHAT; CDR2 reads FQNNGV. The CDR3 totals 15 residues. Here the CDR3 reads CASSSGTGAFHEQYF. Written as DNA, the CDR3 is TGTGCCAGCAGCTCGGGGACAGGGGCCTTTCACGAGCAGTACTTC.

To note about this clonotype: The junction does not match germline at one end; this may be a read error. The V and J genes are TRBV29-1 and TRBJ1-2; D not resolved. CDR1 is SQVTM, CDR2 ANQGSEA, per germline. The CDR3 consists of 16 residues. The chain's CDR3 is CSVELLARQDNYCYTF. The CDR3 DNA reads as TGCAGCGTTGAGCTACTTGCCCGGCAGGATAACTATTGCTACACCTTC. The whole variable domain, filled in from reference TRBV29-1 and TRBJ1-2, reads SAVISQKPSRDICQRGTSLTIQCQVDSQVTMMFWYRQQPGQSLTLIATANQGSEATYESGFVIDKFPISRPNLTFSTLTVSNMSPEDSSIYLCSVELLARQDNYCYTFGSGTRLTVV.

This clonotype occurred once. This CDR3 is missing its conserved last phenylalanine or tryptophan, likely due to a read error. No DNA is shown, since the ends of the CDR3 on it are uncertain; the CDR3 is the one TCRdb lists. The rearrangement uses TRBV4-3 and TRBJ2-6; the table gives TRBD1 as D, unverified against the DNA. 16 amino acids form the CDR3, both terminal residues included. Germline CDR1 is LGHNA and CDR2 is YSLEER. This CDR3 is CASSQETGSGANVLSY.

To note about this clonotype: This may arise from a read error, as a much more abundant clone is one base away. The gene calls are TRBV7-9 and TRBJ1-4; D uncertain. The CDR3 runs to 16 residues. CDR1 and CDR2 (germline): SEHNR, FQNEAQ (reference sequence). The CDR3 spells CSSSWRSGARGEKLFF. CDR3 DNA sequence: TGTTCCAGCAGCTGGCGGTCCGGTGCCCGGGGTGAAAAACTGTTTTTT. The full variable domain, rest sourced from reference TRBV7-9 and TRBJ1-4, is DTGVSQNPRHKITKRGQNVTFRCDPISEHNRLYWYRQTLGQGPEFLTYFQNEAQLEKSRLLSDRFSAERPKGSFSTLEIQRTEQGDSAMYLCSSSWRSGARGEKLFFGSGTQLSVL.

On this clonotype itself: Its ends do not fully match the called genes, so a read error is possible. The DNA of the CDR3 is TGTGCCAGCAGTTTAATAGGGGCTTCTGGGGCCAACCTCCTGACTTTC. This codes for CASSLIGASGANLLTF. The chain employs TRBV28 and TRBJ2-6; D might be TRBD1 (5 bases). This CDR3 has 16 residues. CDR1 and CDR2 from the germline V gene are MDHEN and SYDVKM.